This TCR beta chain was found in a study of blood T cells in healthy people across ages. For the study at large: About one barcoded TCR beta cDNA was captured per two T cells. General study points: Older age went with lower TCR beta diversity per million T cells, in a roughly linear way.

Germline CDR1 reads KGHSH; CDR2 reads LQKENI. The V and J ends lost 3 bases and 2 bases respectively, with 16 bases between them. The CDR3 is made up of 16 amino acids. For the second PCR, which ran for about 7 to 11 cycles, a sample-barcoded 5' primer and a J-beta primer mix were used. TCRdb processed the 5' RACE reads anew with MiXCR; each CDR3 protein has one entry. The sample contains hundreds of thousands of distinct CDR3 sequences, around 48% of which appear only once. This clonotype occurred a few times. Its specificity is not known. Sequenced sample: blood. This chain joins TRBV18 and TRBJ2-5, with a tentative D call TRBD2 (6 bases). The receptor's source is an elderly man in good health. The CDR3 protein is CASSPPVEAGQETQYF. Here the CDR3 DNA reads TGTGCCAGCTCACCCCCTGTTGAGGCGGGACAAGAGACCCAGTACTTC.